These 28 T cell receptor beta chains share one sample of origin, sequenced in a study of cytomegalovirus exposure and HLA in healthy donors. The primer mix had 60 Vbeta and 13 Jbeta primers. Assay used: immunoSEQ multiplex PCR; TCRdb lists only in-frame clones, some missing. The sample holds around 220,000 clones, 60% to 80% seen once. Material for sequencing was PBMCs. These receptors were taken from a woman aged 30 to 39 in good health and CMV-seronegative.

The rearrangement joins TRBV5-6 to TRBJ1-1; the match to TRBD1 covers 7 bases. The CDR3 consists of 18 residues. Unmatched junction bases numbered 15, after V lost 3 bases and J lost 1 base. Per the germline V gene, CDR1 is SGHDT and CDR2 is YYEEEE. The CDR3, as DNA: TGTGCCAGCAGCTGGGGCACCGGGACAGTGGTACCGAACACTGAAGCTTTCTTT. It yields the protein CASSWGTGTVVPNTEAFF.

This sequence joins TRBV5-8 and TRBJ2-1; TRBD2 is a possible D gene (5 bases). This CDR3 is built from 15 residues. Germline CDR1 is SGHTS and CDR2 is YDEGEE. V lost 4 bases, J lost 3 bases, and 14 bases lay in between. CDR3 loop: CASSKSGLDYNEQFF. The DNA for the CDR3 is TGTGCCAGCAGCAAGAGCGGTCTAGACTACAATGAGCAGTTCTTC.

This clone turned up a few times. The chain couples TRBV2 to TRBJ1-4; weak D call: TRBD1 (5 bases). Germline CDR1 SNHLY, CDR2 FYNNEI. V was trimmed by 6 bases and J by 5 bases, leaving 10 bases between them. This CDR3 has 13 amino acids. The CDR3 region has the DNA TGTGCCAGCAGGGCGGGGGAGAATGAAAAACTGTTTTTT. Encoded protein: CASRAGENEKLFF.

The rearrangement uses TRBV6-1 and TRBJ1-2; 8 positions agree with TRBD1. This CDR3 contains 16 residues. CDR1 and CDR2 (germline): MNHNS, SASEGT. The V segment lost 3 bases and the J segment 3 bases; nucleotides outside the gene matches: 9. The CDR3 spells CASSDVRQGSYYGYTF. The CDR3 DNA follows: TGTGCCAGCAGTGATGTTCGACAGGGGTCTTACTATGGCTACACCTTC.

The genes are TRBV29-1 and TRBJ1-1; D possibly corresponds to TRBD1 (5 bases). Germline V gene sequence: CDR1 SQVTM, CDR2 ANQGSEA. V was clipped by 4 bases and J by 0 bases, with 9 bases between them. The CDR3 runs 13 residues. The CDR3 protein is CSVGGQLNTEAFF. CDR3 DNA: TGCAGCGTTGGTGGACAACTGAACACTGAAGCTTTCTTT.

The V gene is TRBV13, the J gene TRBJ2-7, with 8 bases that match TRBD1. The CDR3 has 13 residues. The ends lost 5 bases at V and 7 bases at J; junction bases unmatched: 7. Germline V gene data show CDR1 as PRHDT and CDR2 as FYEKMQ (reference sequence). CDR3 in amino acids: CASSQDRAQEQYF. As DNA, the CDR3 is TGTGCCAGCAGCCAGGACAGGGCTCAAGAGCAGTACTTC. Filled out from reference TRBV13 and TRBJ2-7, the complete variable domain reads AAGVIQSPRHLIKEKRETATLKCYPIPRHDTVYWYQQGPGQDPQFLISFYEKMQSDKGSIPDRFSAQQFSDYHSELNMSSLELGDSALYFCASSQDRAQEQYFGPGTRLTVT.

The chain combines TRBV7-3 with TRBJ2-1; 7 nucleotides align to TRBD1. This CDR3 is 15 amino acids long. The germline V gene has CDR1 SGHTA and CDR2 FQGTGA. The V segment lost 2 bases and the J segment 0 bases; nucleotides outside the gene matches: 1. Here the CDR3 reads CASSLGDSSYNEQFF. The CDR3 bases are TGTGCCAGCAGCTTAGGGGACAGCTCCTACAATGAGCAGTTCTTC.

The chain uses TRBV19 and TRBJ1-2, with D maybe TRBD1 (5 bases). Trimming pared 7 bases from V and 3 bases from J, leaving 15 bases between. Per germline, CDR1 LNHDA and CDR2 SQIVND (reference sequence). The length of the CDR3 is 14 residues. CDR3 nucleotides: TGTGCCAGTACCATGGGGGGAGGGGACTATGGCTACACCTTC. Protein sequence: CASTMGGGDYGYTF.

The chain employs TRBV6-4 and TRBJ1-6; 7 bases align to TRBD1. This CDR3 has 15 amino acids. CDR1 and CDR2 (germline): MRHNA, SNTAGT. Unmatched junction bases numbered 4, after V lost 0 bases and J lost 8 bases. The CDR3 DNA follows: TGTGCCAGCAGTGACTCGGCAGGGGGGCATTCACCCCTCCACTTT. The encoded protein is CASSDSAGGHSPLHF.

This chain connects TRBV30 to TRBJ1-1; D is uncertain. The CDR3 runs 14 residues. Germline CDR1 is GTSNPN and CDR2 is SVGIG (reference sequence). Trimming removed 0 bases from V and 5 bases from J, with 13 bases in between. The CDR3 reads CAWSVSRAGTEAFF. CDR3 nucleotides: TGTGCCTGGAGTGTTTCGAGGGCGGGGACTGAAGCTTTCTTT.

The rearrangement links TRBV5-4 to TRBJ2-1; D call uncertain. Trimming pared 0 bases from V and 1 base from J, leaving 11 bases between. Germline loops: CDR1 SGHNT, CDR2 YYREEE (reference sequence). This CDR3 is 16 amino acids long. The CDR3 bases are TGTGCCAGCAGCTTGGTACTACGCCCTTCCTACAATGAGCAGTTCTTC. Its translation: CASSLVLRPSYNEQFF.

The CDR3 here is CASSPINTLAGVETQYF. The DNA for the CDR3 is TGTGCCAGCAGCCCTATAAACACCCTAGCGGGGGTGGAGACCCAGTACTTC. The chain couples TRBV27 to TRBJ2-5; 10 bases line up with TRBD2. Germline V gene data show CDR1 as MNHEY and CDR2 as SMNVEV (reference sequence). The CDR3 loop spans 17 amino acids. J lost 5 bases, V lost 6 bases, and 15 bases had no gene match.

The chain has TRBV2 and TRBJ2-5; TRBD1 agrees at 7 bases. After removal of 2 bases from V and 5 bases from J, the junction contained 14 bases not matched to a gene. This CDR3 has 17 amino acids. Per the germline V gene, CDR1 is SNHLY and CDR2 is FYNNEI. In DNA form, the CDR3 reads TGTGCCAGCAGTGAACATGGGAGACAGGGTCGGTATGAGACCCAGTACTTC. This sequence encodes CASSEHGRQGRYETQYF.

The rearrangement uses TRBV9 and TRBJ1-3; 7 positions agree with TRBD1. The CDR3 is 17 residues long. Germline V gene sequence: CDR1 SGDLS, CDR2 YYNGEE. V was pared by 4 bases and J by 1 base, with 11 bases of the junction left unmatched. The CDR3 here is CASSLRQGLSSGNTIYF. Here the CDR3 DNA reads TGTGCCAGCAGCCTACGACAGGGTTTAAGTTCTGGAAACACCATATATTTT.

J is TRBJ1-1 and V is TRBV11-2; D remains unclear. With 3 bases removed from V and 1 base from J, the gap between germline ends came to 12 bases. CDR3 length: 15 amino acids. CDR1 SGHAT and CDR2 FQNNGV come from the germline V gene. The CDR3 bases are TGTGCCAGCAGCTTCCGCGGGGTATCGAACACTGAAGCTTTCTTT. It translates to CASSFRGVSNTEAFF.

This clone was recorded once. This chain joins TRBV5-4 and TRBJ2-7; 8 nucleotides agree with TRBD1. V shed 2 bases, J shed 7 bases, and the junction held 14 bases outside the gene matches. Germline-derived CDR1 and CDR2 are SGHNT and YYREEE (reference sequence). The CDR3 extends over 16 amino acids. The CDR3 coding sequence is TGTGCCAGCAGCTTAAACTCGGGCCAGGGGGCGGGAGAGCAGTACTTC. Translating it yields CASSLNSGQGAGEQYF. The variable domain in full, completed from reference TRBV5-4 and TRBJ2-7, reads ETGVTQSPTHLIKTRGQQVTLRCSSQSGHNTVSWYQQALGQGPQFIFQYYREEENGRGNFPPRFSGLQFPNYSSELNVNALELDDSALYLCASSLNSGQGAGEQYFGPGTRLTVT.

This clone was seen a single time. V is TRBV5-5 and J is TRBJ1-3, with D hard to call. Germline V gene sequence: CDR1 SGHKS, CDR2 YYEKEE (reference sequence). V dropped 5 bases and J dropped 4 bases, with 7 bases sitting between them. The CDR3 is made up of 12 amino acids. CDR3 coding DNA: TGTGCCAGCAGTTTTCAGGGAAACACCATATATTTT. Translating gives CASSFQGNTIYF.

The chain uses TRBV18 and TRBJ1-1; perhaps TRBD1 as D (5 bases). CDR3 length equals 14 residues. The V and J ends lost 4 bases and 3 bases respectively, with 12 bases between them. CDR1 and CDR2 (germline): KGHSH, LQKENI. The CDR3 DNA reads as TGTGCCAGCTCACATCGGGCGGGGGACACTGAAGCTTTCTTT. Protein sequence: CASSHRAGDTEAFF.

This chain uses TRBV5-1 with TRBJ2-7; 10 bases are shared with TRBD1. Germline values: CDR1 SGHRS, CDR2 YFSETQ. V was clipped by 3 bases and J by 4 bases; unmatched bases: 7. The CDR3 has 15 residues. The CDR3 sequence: CASSSAPGQGYEQYF. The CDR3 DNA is TGCGCCAGCAGCTCCGCGCCGGGACAGGGGTACGAGCAGTACTTC.

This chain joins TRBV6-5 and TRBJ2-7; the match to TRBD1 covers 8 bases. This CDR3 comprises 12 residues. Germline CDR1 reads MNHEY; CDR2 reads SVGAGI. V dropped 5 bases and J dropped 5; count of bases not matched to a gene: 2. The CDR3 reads CASSGQGNEQYF. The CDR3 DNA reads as TGTGCCAGCAGTGGACAGGGTAACGAGCAGTACTTC.

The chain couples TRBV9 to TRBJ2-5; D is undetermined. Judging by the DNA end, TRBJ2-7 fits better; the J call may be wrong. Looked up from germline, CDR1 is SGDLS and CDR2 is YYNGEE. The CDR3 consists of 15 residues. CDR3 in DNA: TGTGCCAGCAGCGTAGAGTATGGCGTAGACTACGAGCAGTACTTC. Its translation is CASSVEYGVDYEQYF.

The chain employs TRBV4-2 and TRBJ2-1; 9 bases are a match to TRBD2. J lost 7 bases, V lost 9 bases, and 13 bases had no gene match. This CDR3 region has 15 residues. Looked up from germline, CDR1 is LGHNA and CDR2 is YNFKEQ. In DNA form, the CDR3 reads TGTGCCAGTTCCAAGATCGGACTAGCGAAAAATGAGCAGTTCTTC. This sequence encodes CASSKIGLAKNEQFF.

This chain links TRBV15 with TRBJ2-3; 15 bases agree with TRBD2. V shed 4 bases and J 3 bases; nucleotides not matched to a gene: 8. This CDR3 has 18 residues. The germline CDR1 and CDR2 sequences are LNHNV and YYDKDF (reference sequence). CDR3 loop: CATSTPGLAGGTTDTQYF. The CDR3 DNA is TGTGCCACCAGCACCCCGGGACTAGCGGGGGGAACTACAGATACGCAGTATTTT.

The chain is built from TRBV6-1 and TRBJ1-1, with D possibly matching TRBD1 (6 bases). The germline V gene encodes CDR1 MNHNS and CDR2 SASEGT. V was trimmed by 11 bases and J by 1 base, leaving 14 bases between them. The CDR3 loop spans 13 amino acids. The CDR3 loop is CAVSRGRNTEAFF. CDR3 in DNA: TGTGCCGTATCCAGGGGCAGGAACACTGAAGCTTTCTTT.

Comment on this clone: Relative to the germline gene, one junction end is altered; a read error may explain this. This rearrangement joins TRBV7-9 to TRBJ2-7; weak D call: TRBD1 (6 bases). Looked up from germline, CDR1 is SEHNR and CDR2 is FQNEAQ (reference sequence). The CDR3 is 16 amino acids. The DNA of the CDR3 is TGTTCCAGCGCCCAGATCCGGCAGGGGACCTCCTACGAGCAGTACTTC. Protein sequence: CSSAQIRQGTSYEQYF. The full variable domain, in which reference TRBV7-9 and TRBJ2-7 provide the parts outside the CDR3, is DTGVSQNPRHKITKRGQNVTFRCDPISEHNRLYWYRQTLGQGPEFLTYFQNEAQLEKSRLLSDRFSAERPKGSFSTLEIQRTEQGDSAMYLCSSAQIRQGTSYEQYFGPGTRLTVT.

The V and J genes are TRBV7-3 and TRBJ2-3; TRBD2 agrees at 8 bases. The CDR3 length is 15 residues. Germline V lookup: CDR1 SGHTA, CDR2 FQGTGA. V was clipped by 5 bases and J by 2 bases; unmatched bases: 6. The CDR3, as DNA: TGTGCCAGCAGCCGAACTAGCGGCCTCACAGATACGCAGTATTTT. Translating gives CASSRTSGLTDTQYF.

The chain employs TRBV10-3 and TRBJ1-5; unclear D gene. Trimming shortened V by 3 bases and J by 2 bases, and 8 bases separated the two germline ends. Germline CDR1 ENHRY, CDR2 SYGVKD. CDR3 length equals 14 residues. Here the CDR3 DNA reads TGTGCCATCAGTGAAGTAGAAGGCAATCAGCCCCAGCATTTT. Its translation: CAISEVEGNQPQHF.

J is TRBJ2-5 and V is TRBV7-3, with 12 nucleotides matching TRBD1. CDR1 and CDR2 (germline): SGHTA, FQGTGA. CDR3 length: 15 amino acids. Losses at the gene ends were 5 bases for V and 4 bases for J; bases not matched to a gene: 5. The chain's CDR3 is CASSTGTGGAETQYF. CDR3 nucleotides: TGTGCCAGCAGCACAGGGACAGGGGGCGCAGAGACCCAGTACTTC.